The rows below give T cell receptor beta chains drawn from one sample of a study of T-cell reconstitution after alpha-beta-depleted transplantation in children. TCRdb called the PCR reads again in MiXCR, with one record for every CDR3 protein. The sample lists around 440,000 distinct CDR3 sequences, approximately 10% seen once, with just over 2% in the top ten. The sample in question was PBMCs, obtained before TCRalphabeta/CD19-depleted stem cell transplant. The receptors shown here come from a child under 10 years old with inherited bone marrow failure, due to receive a stem cell transplant. The CDR3 runs from the conserved cysteine through the conserved F or W. A D gene is named only where the DNA matches it firmly. Clone size is not always given. Where it is, it says once, few, many or a class for expanded clones.

NA,TRBJ2-1,TRBV4-1,NA,CASSQEVKQAFNEQFF,TGCGCCAGCAGCCAAGAAGTGAAACAGGCCTTCAATGAGCAGTTCTTC
once,TRBJ2-7,TRBV4-3,NA,CASSQVGGLLSYEQYF,TGCGCCAGCAGCCAAGTAGGAGGGCTCCTTTCCTACGAGCAGTACTTC
many,TRBJ1-1,TRBV27,NA,CASSLYWEGNTEAFF,TGTGCCAGCAGTTTATATTGGGAGGGGAACACTGAAGCTTTCTTT
few,TRBJ1-5,TRBV6-1,TRBD1,CASSRFQGADQPQHF,TGTGCCAGCAGTCGATTTCAGGGGGCGGATCAGCCCCAGCATTTT
few,TRBJ1-4,TRBV29-1,NA,CSAGTANEKLFF,TGCAGCGCGGGGACGGCTAATGAAAAACTGTTTTTT
many,TRBJ1-1,TRBV28,NA,CASSEQGNTEAFF,TGTGCCAGCAGTGAACAGGGGAACACTGAAGCTTTCTTT
NA,TRBJ1-2,TRBV9,TRBD1,CASSVGRGNYGYTF,TGTGCCAGCAGCGTAGGCAGGGGGAACTATGGCTACACCTTC
many,TRBJ2-5,TRBV27,NA,CASSLYAGAVQETQYF,TGTGCCAGCAGTTTATACGCAGGGGCGGTCCAAGAGACCCAGTACTTC
many,TRBJ2-2,TRBV7-9,TRBD2,CASSRTSGVATGELFF,TGTGCCAGCAGCCGGACTAGCGGAGTGGCCACCGGGGAGCTGTTTTTT
many,TRBJ2-4,TRBV4-3,NA,CASSQGQSMYF,TGCGCCAGCAGCCAAGGACAGAGTATGTACTTC
many,TRBJ2-5,TRBV27,TRBD2,CASSLLAGGTQYF,TGTGCCAGCAGTTTATTAGCGGGGGGGACCCAGTACTTC
NA,TRBJ2-3,TRBV3-1,NA,CASSQDLQGRTQYF,TGTGCCAGCAGCCAAGATCTACAGGGACGTACGCAGTATTTT
many,TRBJ2-2,TRBV3-1,NA,CASSQDVGGRTGELFF,TGTGCCAGCAGCCAAGATGTAGGGGGGCGCACCGGGGAGCTGTTTTTT
few,TRBJ2-7,TRBV7-9,TRBD2,CASSGLSGTSPTYEQYF,TGTGCCAGCAGCGGACTCTCCGGGACTAGCCCCACCTACGAGCAGTACTTC
few,TRBJ2-5,TRBV18,TRBD2,CASSPLAGGRETQYF,TGTGCCAGCTCACCACTAGCGGGAGGTAGAGAGACCCAGTACTTC
NA,TRBJ1-5,TRBV12-3/TRBV12-4,NA,CASSLAGVSNQPQHF,TGTGCCAGCAGTTTGGCAGGGGTGAGCAATCAGCCCCAGCATTTT
many,TRBJ1-6,TRBV5-1,NA,CASSLRGGPYNSPLHF,TGCGCCAGCAGCTTGCGTGGGGGCCCCTATAATTCACCCCTCCACTTT
NA,TRBJ2-3,TRBV5-4,NA,CASSLEGVPTDTQYF,TGTGCCAGCAGCTTGGAGGGAGTCCCGACAGATACGCAGTATTTT
few,TRBJ2-7,TRBV4-2,TRBD2,CASSQESGLAGATYEQYF,TGTGCCAGCAGCCAAGAATCGGGACTAGCGGGAGCAACCTACGAGCAGTACTTC
NA,TRBJ2-5,TRBV20-1,NA,CSASGDLRAQYF,TGCAGTGCGAGTGGGGACCTCCGGGCCCAGTACTTC
NA,TRBJ2-7,TRBV5-4,NA,CASSLSFRGEQYF,TGTGCCAGCAGCTTGTCCTTTCGGGGCGAGCAGTACTTC
many,TRBJ2-7,TRBV20-1,TRBD2,CSAELADSSYEQYF,TGCAGTGCAGAACTAGCGGATAGCTCCTACGAGCAGTACTTC
many,TRBJ2-7,TRBV5-1,TRBD1,CASSVDRVGVLEQYF,TGCGCCAGCAGCGTGGACAGGGTCGGGGTTTTGGAGCAGTACTTC
many,TRBJ2-1,TRBV30,NA,CAWRARLDNNEQFF,TGTGCCTGGAGGGCGCGGCTGGACAACAATGAGCAGTTCTTC
many,TRBJ1-2,TRBV4-1,NA,CASSQDVSGAGLYGYTF,TGCGCCAGCAGCCAAGATGTCTCAGGGGCCGGTCTCTATGGCTACACCTTC
once,TRBJ1-5,TRBV20-1,NA,CSARDSPLYVTFYSNQPQHF,TGCAGTGCTAGAGATTCGCCCCTGTACGTTACCTTTTATAGCAATCAGCCCCAGCATTTT
many,TRBJ2-1,TRBV6-2/TRBV6-3,NA,CASRGRDHPYNEQFF,TGTGCCAGCCGTGGAAGGGACCATCCCTACAATGAGCAGTTCTTC
NA,TRBJ2-3,TRBV11-2,NA,CASSPPDRTSTDTQYF,TGTGCCAGCAGCCCACCTGACAGGACAAGCACAGATACGCAGTATTTT
few,TRBJ2-7,TRBV1,NA,CTSSQQGRLGDEQYF,TGCACCAGCAGCCAACAGGGAAGGCTTGGTGACGAGCAGTACTTC
few,TRBJ1-6,TRBV7-9,NA,CASSFYREATYNSPLHF,TGTGCCAGCAGCTTTTACAGGGAAGCCACCTATAATTCACCCCTCCACTTT
few,TRBJ2-1,TRBV20-1,TRBD2,CSARVPGLAGENEQFF,TGCAGTGCTAGAGTGCCGGGACTAGCGGGGGAGAATGAGCAGTTCTTC
few,TRBJ1-6,TRBV20-1,NA,CSAIWGSGNSPLHF,TGCAGTGCTATATGGGGGTCTGGGAATTCACCCCTCCACTTT
many,TRBJ2-1,TRBV15,NA,CATSRGTREGGNEQFF,TGTGCCACCAGCCGGGGGACCCGCGAGGGGGGTAATGAGCAGTTCTTC
few,TRBJ2-5,TRBV6-1,TRBD2,CASSRLALPETQYF,TGTGCCAGCAGCCGACTAGCGTTGCCAGAGACCCAGTACTTC
few,TRBJ2-2,TRBV20-1,NA,CSARAVGGRGNTGELFF,TGCAGTGCTAGAGCTGTTGGGGGCCGGGGGAACACCGGGGAGCTGTTTTTT
many,TRBJ2-7,TRBV6-5,NA,CASSYSKVDRAFPYEQYF,TGTGCCAGCAGTTACTCAAAGGTAGACCGGGCGTTTCCCTACGAGCAGTACTTC
many,TRBJ2-2,TRBV4-3,TRBD1,CASSESRGLAGELFF,TGCGCCAGCAGCGAGTCCAGGGGGCTTGCCGGGGAGCTGTTTTTT
many,TRBJ1-2,TRBV20-1,NA,CSARPDGYTF,TGCAGTGCTAGACCTGATGGCTACACCTTC
few,TRBJ2-7,TRBV7-9,NA,CASSLTAEQYF,TGTGCCAGCAGCTTGACAGCTGAGCAGTACTTC
many,TRBJ2-1,TRBV7-2,NA,CASSLGVAAYNEQFF,TGTGCCAGCAGCTTAGGGGTAGCAGCCTACAATGAGCAGTTCTTC
NA,TRBJ1-2,TRBV30,NA,CAWTLSYGYTF,TGTGCCTGGACCCTCTCCTATGGCTACACCTTC
NA,TRBJ2-2,TRBV6-1,NA,CASSARQAGELFF,TGTGCCAGCAGTGCGCGACAGGCCGGGGAGCTGTTTTTT
many,TRBJ2-2,TRBV25-1,TRBD2,CASSGGLSGRSGELFF,TGTGCCAGCAGTGGAGGACTAAGCGGGAGGTCCGGGGAGCTGTTTTTT
many,TRBJ2-7,TRBV12-3/TRBV12-4,NA,CASSLGAGPSYEQYF,TGTGCCAGCAGTTTAGGGGCAGGGCCCTCCTACGAGCAGTACTTC
many,TRBJ2-3,TRBV11-2,NA,CASSLVIPPSTDTQYF,TGTGCCAGCAGCTTAGTCATCCCGCCTAGCACAGATACGCAGTATTTT
few,TRBJ2-3,TRBV5-1,TRBD2,CASSLGPAGGLNTQYF,TGCGCCAGCAGCTTGGGTCCAGCGGGAGGTTTAAATACGCAGTATTTT
many,TRBJ2-5,TRBV30,NA,CAWSVRGRGQETQYF,TGTGCCTGGAGTGTACGCGGACGGGGCCAAGAGACCCAGTACTTC
many,TRBJ2-7,TRBV9,NA,CASSVGWGRIYEQYF,TGTGCCAGCAGCGTAGGCTGGGGGCGAATCTACGAGCAGTACTTC
NA,TRBJ2-2,TRBV15,TRBD1,CATSDYGTGTGELFF,TGTGCCACCAGCGATTACGGGACAGGCACCGGGGAGCTGTTTTTT
NA,TRBJ2-3,TRBV29-1,TRBD2,CSVEGGRSVDTLYF,TGCAGCGTTGAAGGCGGGAGAAGTGTGGATACGCTGTATTTT
NA,TRBJ1-6,TRBV6-6,NA,CASSPPDPSPLHF,TGTGCCAGCAGCCCTCCGGACCCCTCACCCCTCCACTTT
many,TRBJ2-5,TRBV5-1,TRBD2,CASSPGLAGGLETQYF,TGCGCCAGCAGCCCGGGACTAGCGGGAGGGTTAGAGACCCAGTACTTC
many,TRBJ2-7,TRBV20-1,TRBD2,CSAREAGGLYEQYF,TGCAGTGCTAGAGAAGCGGGAGGTTTATACGAGCAGTACTTC
few,TRBJ2-4,TRBV7-2,TRBD1,CASSLGQGGSYIQYF,TGTGCCAGCAGCTTGGGACAGGGGGGAAGTTACATTCAGTACTTC
many,TRBJ1-3,TRBV5-5,NA,CASSLSAGLSSGNTIYF,TGTGCCAGCAGCTTGTCGGCAGGACTCAGCTCTGGAAACACCATATATTTT
NA,TRBJ2-1,TRBV7-2,NA,CASSRLMGNEQFF,TGTGCCAGCAGCCGCTTGATGGGAAATGAGCAGTTCTTC
few,TRBJ2-5,TRBV20-1,TRBD1,CSATPGQVSMTQYF,TGCAGTGCTACCCCGGGACAGGTCTCGATGACCCAGTACTTC
many,TRBJ2-5,TRBV28,NA,CASSFTGGRETQYF,TGTGCCAGCAGTTTCACCGGGGGCCGGGAGACCCAGTACTTC
many,TRBJ2-3,TRBV13,NA,CASSLPGDTQYF,TGTGCCAGCAGCTTGCCGGGTGATACGCAGTATTTT
many,TRBJ2-6,TRBV12-3/TRBV12-4,TRBD1,CASSRGQGVPSGANVLTF,TGTGCCAGCAGCAGAGGACAGGGGGTCCCCTCTGGGGCCAACGTCCTGACTTTC